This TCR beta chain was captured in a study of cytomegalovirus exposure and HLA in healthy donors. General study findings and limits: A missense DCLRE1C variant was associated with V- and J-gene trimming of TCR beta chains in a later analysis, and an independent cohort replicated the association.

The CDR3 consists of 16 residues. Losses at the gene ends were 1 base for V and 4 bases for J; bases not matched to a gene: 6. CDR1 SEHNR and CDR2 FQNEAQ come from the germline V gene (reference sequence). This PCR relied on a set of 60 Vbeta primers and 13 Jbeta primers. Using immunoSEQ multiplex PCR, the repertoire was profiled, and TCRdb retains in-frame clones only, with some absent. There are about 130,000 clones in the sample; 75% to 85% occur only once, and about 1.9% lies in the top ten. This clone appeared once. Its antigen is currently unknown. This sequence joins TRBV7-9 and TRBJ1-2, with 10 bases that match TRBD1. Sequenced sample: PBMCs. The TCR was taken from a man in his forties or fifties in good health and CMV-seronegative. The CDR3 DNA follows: TGTGCCAGCAGCTTAGGAGGGACAGGGGAGGCCTATGGCTACACCTTC. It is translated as CASSLGGTGEAYGYTF.